One sample yielded the 23 T cell receptor beta chains listed below, sequenced in a study of cytomegalovirus exposure and HLA in healthy donors. This PCR relied on a set of 60 Vbeta primers and 13 Jbeta primers. Data came from immunoSEQ multiplex PCR; TCRdb stores just in-frame clones and leaves some out. The sample contains about 240,000 clones, about 88% of which appear only once. Input material: PBMCs. The origin of the receptors is a girl aged 2 to 9 in good health and CMV-seronegative.

The chain couples TRBV6-5 to TRBJ2-7, with no clear D. V was cut by 5 bases and J by 3 bases, with 11 bases left in between. Germline assignment: CDR1 MNHEY and CDR2 SVGAGI. The CDR3 has 13 amino acids. This CDR3 reads CASSQTRIYEQYF. As DNA, the CDR3 is TGTGCCAGCAGTCAAACGCGGATCTACGAGCAGTACTTC.

The chain employs TRBV19 and TRBJ2-1; 7 bases are shared with TRBD1. In germline, CDR1 is LNHDA, CDR2 SQIVND (reference sequence). The J segment lost 2 bases and the V segment lost 7 bases, leaving 8 bases of the junction unmatched. The CDR3 runs 15 residues. In DNA, the CDR3 is TGTGCCAGTACCCCGACAGGGTGGCCCTACAATGAGCAGTTCTTC. Protein: CASTPTGWPYNEQFF.

J is TRBJ1-1 and V is TRBV5-1, with 10 bases aligning to TRBD1. V was pared by 4 bases and J by 0 bases, with 6 bases of the junction left unmatched. The CDR3 has 16 amino acids. The germline gives CDR1 SGHRS, CDR2 YFSETQ. The CDR3 spells CASSLGQGIMNTEAFF. In DNA, the CDR3 is TGCGCCAGCAGCCTGGGACAGGGGATCATGAACACTGAAGCTTTCTTT.

The V and J genes are TRBV6-1 and TRBJ2-4; D perhaps matches TRBD1 (5 bases). The CDR3 contains 17 residues. Trimming took off 0 bases at V and 2 bases at J, with 14 bases between the two ends. The V gene's germline CDR1 is MNHNS and CDR2 SASEGT. The DNA for the CDR3 is TGTGCCAGCAGTGAAGCGACTGGAAAGGGGTCCAAAAACATTCAGTACTTC. This gives the protein CASSEATGKGSKNIQYF.

This clone came up once. The V and J genes are TRBV11-2 and TRBJ1-1; perhaps TRBD1 as D (5 bases). V was trimmed by 4 bases and J by 7 bases, leaving 7 bases between them. CDR1 SGHAT and CDR2 FQNNGV come from the germline V gene. The CDR3 has 11 amino acids. The CDR3, as DNA: TGTGCCAGCAGCTGGGGGGATGAAGCTTTCTTT. Protein sequence: CASSWGDEAFF.

This sequence joins TRBV7-3 and TRBJ2-1; 8 nucleotides align to TRBD2. Germline lookup yields CDR1 SGHTA and CDR2 FQGTGA. CDR3 length: 15 residues. The V gene end was trimmed by 5 bases and the J gene end by 8 bases; junction bases not matched to a gene: 11. The CDR3 loop is CASSHRGGAVYEQFF. Written as DNA, the CDR3 is TGTGCCAGCAGCCACCGGGGGGGCGCGGTCTATGAGCAGTTCTTC.

The chain uses TRBV7-8 and TRBJ2-1, with 8 bases matching TRBD1. This CDR3 spans 16 amino acids. V was clipped by 5 bases and J by 0 bases; unmatched bases: 6. Germline V gives CDR1 SGHVS, CDR2 FQNEAQ. The CDR3 loop is CASSPTGGSSYNEQFF. The CDR3 coding sequence is TGTGCCAGCAGCCCCACAGGGGGAAGCTCCTACAATGAGCAGTTCTTC.

The rearrangement joins TRBV5-1 to TRBJ1-2; D is undetermined. Germline values: CDR1 SGHRS, CDR2 YFSETQ. Trimming shortened V by 1 base and J by 1 base, and 5 bases separated the two germline ends. CDR3 length equals 13 residues. CDR3 residues: CASSLNSNYGYTF. The CDR3 nucleotides are TGCGCCAGCAGCTTGAACAGTAACTATGGCTACACCTTC.

The V call is TRBV27, the J call TRBJ1-5; the D gene is possibly TRBD1 (5 bases). Trimming took 2 bases from V and 6 from J, leaving 11 bases between them. Germline V gene sequence: CDR1 MNHEY, CDR2 SMNVEV (reference sequence). This CDR3 has 14 amino acids. CDR3 nucleotides: TGTGCCAGCAGTTTAGTCAGCACAGGTCAGCCCCAGCATTTT. It is translated as CASSLVSTGQPQHF.

In its sample, this clone was seen once. J is TRBJ2-4 and V is TRBV4-1; D may be TRBD2 (6 bases). There are 12 residues in the CDR3. Germline lookup yields CDR1 MGHRA and CDR2 YSYEKL. The V end lost 3 bases, the J end lost 7 bases, and 7 bases lay between the germline ends. CDR3 nucleotides: TGCGCCAGCAGCCAGGAGGGGAACATTCAGTACTTC. Its protein is CASSQEGNIQYF.

The V call is TRBV7-6, the J call TRBJ2-7, with TRBD2 matching 7 bases. Germline V lookup: CDR1 SGHVS, CDR2 FNYEAQ. The CDR3 sequence is 17 residues long. The junction had 17 bases not matched to a gene; V was cut back by 4 bases and J by 5 bases. Written as DNA, the CDR3 is TGTGCCAGCAGCTCCCTTAGCCTACTAGCGAAAAAGCACGAGCAGTACTTC. It yields the protein CASSSLSLLAKKHEQYF.

The chain joins TRBV15 to TRBJ2-1; 8 positions match TRBD2. Germline values: CDR1 LNHNV, CDR2 YYDKDF (reference sequence). The CDR3 runs 18 residues. The trim removed 1 base at V and 10 bases at J, leaving 18 bases unmatched. CDR3 residues: CATSRGMDGVGRGVEQFF. The CDR3 nucleotides read TGTGCCACCAGCAGAGGAATGGACGGAGTGGGGCGGGGGGTCGAGCAGTTCTTC.

V usage is TRBV11-1 and J usage is TRBJ1-1; D gene ambiguous. There are 12 residues in the CDR3. Trimming took off 4 bases at V and 4 bases at J, with 7 bases between the two ends. Germline V gene lookup returns CDR1 SGHAT and CDR2 FQDESV (reference sequence). DNA for the CDR3: TGTGCCAGCAGCTCAGGCCGCACTGAAGCTTTCTTT. Translated, it gives CASSSGRTEAFF.

This rearrangement joins TRBV18 to TRBJ2-7; a possible D gene is TRBD1 (5 bases). V dropped 3 bases and J dropped 5 bases, with 14 bases sitting between them. Looked up from germline, CDR1 is KGHSH and CDR2 is LQKENI. This CDR3 spans 14 amino acids. The DNA for the CDR3 is TGTGCCAGCTCACCTCGAAGGGGTCGACACGAGCAGTACTTC. The encoded protein is CASSPRRGRHEQYF.

This chain's CDR3 is CASPRQGGRGETQYF. CDR3 nucleotide sequence: TGTGCCAGCCCACGACAGGGGGGGAGAGGAGAGACCCAGTACTTC. The chain joins TRBV6-1 to TRBJ2-5; 9 bases match TRBD1. Trimming took 8 bases from V and 4 from J; bases not matched to a gene: 11. Per germline, CDR1 MNHNS and CDR2 SASEGT. The CDR3 covers 15 residues.

The chain couples TRBV10-1 to TRBJ1-3; D call uncertain. V lost 2 bases to trimming and J lost 0 bases, with 5 bases between them. Germline values: CDR1 WNHNN, CDR2 SYGVQD (reference sequence). This CDR3 region has 14 residues. Written as DNA, the CDR3 is TGCGCCAGCAGTGAGGGAGGCTCTGGAAACACCATATATTTT. Its protein product is CASSEGGSGNTIYF.

This clone was seen a few times. This chain connects TRBV19 to TRBJ1-5; TRBD1 aligns across 9 bases. The V segment lost 7 bases and the J segment 6 bases; nucleotides outside the gene matches: 10. Germline V gives CDR1 LNHDA, CDR2 SQIVND (reference sequence). CDR3 length equals 15 residues. The DNA for the CDR3 is TGTGCCAGTACCCATACAGGGGGCAGGGGTCAGCCCCAGCATTTT. Its protein is CASTHTGGRGQPQHF.

The rearrangement links TRBV5-1 to TRBJ2-1, with TRBD2 matching 11 bases. The CDR3 extends over 23 amino acids. Germline trimming cut 4 bases from V and 0 bases from J; bases unmatched to any gene: 24. CDR1 SGHRS and CDR2 YFSETQ come from the germline V gene. CDR3 nucleotides: TGCGCCAGCAGCGAAAGACAGGGGAAGGTAGCGGGAGGGCCTAATGGCTCCTACAATGAGCAGTTCTTC. This sequence encodes CASSERQGKVAGGPNGSYNEQFF.

This clone was seen a handful of times. This chain connects TRBV27 to TRBJ2-1; TRBD2 is a possible D gene (6 bases). There are 15 residues in the CDR3. V was shortened by 2 bases and J by 5 bases, with 13 bases between the two germline ends. CDR1 MNHEY and CDR2 SMNVEV come from the germline V gene (reference sequence). Here the CDR3 DNA reads TGTGCCAGCAGTTTACGGGGGTGGGGAGACAATGAGCAGTTCTTC. Amino acids: CASSLRGWGDNEQFF.

This chain uses TRBV20-1 with TRBJ1-1; D possibly corresponds to TRBD1 (6 bases). V shed 3 bases and J shed 6 bases, with 8 bases lying between them. Germline CDR1 reads DFQATT; CDR2 reads SNEGSKA (reference sequence). The CDR3 sequence is 11 residues long. CDR3 in amino acids: CSASGQSEAFF. CDR3 coding DNA: TGCAGTGCTAGTGGACAGTCTGAAGCTTTCTTT.

Regarding this clone: This CDR3 is also generated by other DNA sequences in the sample. V gene TRBV29-1 combines with J gene TRBJ2-6, with unresolved D. Trimming took 6 bases from V and 0 from J, leaving 6 bases between them. The germline gives CDR1 SQVTM, CDR2 ANQGSEA. This CDR3 has 13 residues. The CDR3 loop reads CSVGYSGANVLTF. The DNA for the CDR3 is TGCAGCGTCGGGTACTCTGGGGCCAACGTCCTGACTTTC.

V gene TRBV7-2 combines with J gene TRBJ1-3; D might be TRBD1 (6 bases). There are 16 residues in the CDR3. V was pared by 1 base and J by 2 bases, with 12 bases between. The germline V gene encodes CDR1 SGHTA and CDR2 FQGNSA. The CDR3 region has the DNA TGTGCCAGCAGCTTAGTCCGACAGGCGGCTGGAAACACCATATATTTT. This sequence encodes CASSLVRQAAGNTIYF. The full variable domain, with the rest looked up from reference TRBV7-2 and TRBJ1-3, is GAGVSQSPSNKVTEKGKDVELRCDPISGHTALYWYRQSLGQGLEFLIYFQGNSAPDKSGLPSDRFSAERTGGSVSTLTIQRTQQEDSAVYLCASSLVRQAAGNTIYFGEGSWLTVV.

This sequence joins TRBV5-4 and TRBJ2-2; D gene uncertain. The CDR3 consists of 13 residues. Looked up from germline, CDR1 is SGHNT and CDR2 is YYREEE (reference sequence). V shed 0 bases and J shed 7 bases, with 7 bases lying between them. The CDR3 region is CASSLGEVGELFF. The CDR3 DNA reads as TGTGCCAGCAGCTTGGGAGAGGTCGGGGAGCTGTTTTTT.